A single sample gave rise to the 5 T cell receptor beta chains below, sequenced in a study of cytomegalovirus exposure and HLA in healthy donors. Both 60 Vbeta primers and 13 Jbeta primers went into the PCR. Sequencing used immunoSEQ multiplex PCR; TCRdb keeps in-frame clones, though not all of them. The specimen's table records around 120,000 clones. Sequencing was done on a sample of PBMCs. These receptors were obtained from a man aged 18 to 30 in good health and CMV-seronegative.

The CDR3 DNA sequence: TGTGCCAGCAGCCTCGGTCGGGATTCGGACACAGATACGCAGTATTTT. This gives the protein CASSLGRDSDTDTQYF. The chain recombines TRBV11-1 with TRBJ2-3; D might be TRBD2 (5 bases). Trimming stripped 5 bases from V and 2 bases from J, with 17 bases between. Germline lookup yields CDR1 SGHAT and CDR2 FQDESV (reference sequence). The CDR3 extends over 16 amino acids.

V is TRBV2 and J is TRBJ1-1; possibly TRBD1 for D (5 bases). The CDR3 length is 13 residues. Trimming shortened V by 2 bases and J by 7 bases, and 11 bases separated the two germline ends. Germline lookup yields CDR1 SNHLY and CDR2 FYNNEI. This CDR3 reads CASSEPGVLEAFF. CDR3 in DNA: TGTGCCAGCAGTGAACCGGGGGTGCTTGAAGCTTTCTTT.

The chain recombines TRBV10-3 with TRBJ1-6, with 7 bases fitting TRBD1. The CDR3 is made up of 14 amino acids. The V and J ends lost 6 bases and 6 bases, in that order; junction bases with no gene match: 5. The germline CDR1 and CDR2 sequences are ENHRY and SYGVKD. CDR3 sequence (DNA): TGTGCCATCAGAATTGACAGGGCTAATTCACCCCTCCACTTT. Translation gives CAIRIDRANSPLHF.

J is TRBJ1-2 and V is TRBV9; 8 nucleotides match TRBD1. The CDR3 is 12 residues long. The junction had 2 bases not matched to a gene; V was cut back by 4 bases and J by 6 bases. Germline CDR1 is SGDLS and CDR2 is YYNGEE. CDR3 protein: CASSRQGNGYTF. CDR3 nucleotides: TGTGCCAGCAGCCGACAGGGGAATGGCTACACCTTC.

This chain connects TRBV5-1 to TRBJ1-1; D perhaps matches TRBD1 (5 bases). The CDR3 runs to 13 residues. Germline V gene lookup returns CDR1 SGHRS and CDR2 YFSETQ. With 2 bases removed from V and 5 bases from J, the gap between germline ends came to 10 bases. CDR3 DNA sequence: TGCGCCAGCAGCTTTTGGGGGGAAACTGAAGCTTTCTTT. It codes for CASSFWGETEAFF.